This TCR beta chain was documented in a study of cytomegalovirus exposure and HLA in healthy donors. Whole-study results and caveats: Listed as cytomegalovirus-associated were more than 150 TCR beta chains. Most TCR sequences proved rare, with some public TCRs found in many donors. As was reported, the classifier diagnosed cytomegalovirus status with high specificity and sensitivity.

Regarding this clone: Its antigen remains unknown.

Method: immunoSEQ multiplex PCR; TCRdb's copy keeps in-frame clones and lacks some. The sample holds more than 120,000 clones, around nine tenths seen once. The CDR3 totals 13 residues. Losses at the gene ends were 6 bases for V and 5 bases for J; bases not matched to a gene: 2. Per germline, CDR1 MNHNY and CDR2 SVGAGI (reference sequence). This TCR came from a man between 18 and 29 years old in good health and CMV-seropositive. This chain joins TRBV6-6 and TRBJ1-5; 9 bases agree with TRBD1. Sequenced input: PBMCs. The CDR3 is CASSRQGDQPQHF. The CDR3 nucleotides read TGTGCCAGCAGCCGACAGGGGGATCAGCCCCAGCATTTT.